Detailed here is one TCR beta chain. Antigen: not known. The CDR3 runs to 13 residues. Germline CDR1 is MNHNS and CDR2 is SASEGT. Trimming took 5 bases from V and 8 from J; bases not matched to a gene: 8. Amplification used 60 Vbeta primers and 13 Jbeta primers. Clones were read by immunoSEQ multiplex PCR, and TCRdb kept only the in-frame ones, dropping some. The sample holds 150,000 or so clones, about 80% seen once. This record belongs to a study of cytomegalovirus exposure and HLA in healthy donors. Study-level results: In an earlier analysis, productive rearrangement rates for most beta V segments clustered near 87% or 30%.

The specimen sequenced was PBMCs. The chain recombines TRBV6-1 with TRBJ2-5, with 7 bases identical to TRBD1. The receptor was isolated from a man in his forties in good health and CMV-seropositive. The CDR3 here is CASSRTGEGTQYF. The CDR3 DNA sequence: TGTGCCAGCAGTCGGACAGGAGAGGGTACCCAGTACTTC.